The rows below give T cell receptor beta chains drawn from one sample of a study of somatic mutations in cytotoxic T cells in rheumatoid arthritis. Some clones are missing from TCRdb's copy, which holds only in-frame ones; the method was immunoSEQ multiplex PCR. There are some 20,000 clones in the sample; less than 75% occur only once, and under 25% lies in the top ten. Source material: CD8+ T cells sorted from blood. Source of these receptors: a woman in her sixties or seventies in good health. Both conserved end residues are part of each CDR3. D genes are given only for firm matches. Rows give clone size only sometimes, using once, few, many, or a class for an expanded clone.

d_gene: TRBD1
j_gene: TRBJ1-3
v_gene: TRBV10-1
abundance: -
CDR3aa: CASSPGQGGGNTIYF
CDR3nt: TGCGCCAGCAGCCCCGGACAGGGTGGTGGAAACACCATATATTTT

d_gene: TRBD1
j_gene: TRBJ1-2
v_gene: TRBV7-9
abundance: -
CDR3aa: CASSLAGQINYGYTF
CDR3nt: TGTGCCAGCAGCTTAGCGGGACAGATTAACTATGGCTACACCTTC

d_gene: TRBD1
j_gene: TRBJ2-7
v_gene: TRBV28
abundance: once
CDR3aa: CASSGTGVAYEQYF
CDR3nt: TGTGCCAGCAGCGGGACAGGGGTGGCCTACGAGCAGTACTTC

d_gene: -
j_gene: TRBJ2-1
v_gene: TRBV6-4
abundance: few
CDR3aa: CASSDSGGGYNEQFF
CDR3nt: TGTGCCAGCAGTGACTCTGGGGGAGGCTACAATGAGCAGTTCTTC

d_gene: -
j_gene: TRBJ2-2
v_gene: TRBV7-9
abundance: -
CDR3aa: CASSSGESNTGELFF
CDR3nt: TGTGCCAGCAGCTCGGGAGAATCGAACACCGGGGAGCTGTTTTTT

d_gene: TRBD1
j_gene: TRBJ1-1
v_gene: TRBV6-5
abundance: -
CDR3aa: CASRPTGQALTEAFF
CDR3nt: TGTGCCAGCAGACCCACGGGACAGGCCCTAACTGAAGCTTTCTTT

d_gene: TRBD1
j_gene: TRBJ2-3
v_gene: TRBV7-9
abundance: once
CDR3aa: CASSLGDRVWNDTQYF
CDR3nt: TGTGCCAGCAGCTTAGGGGACAGGGTGTGGAACGATACGCAGTATTTT

d_gene: TRBD2
j_gene: TRBJ2-3
v_gene: TRBV7-9
abundance: -
CDR3aa: CASSPGTRDTQYF
CDR3nt: TGTGCCAGCAGCCCCGGGACTAGGGATACGCAGTATTTT

d_gene: -
j_gene: TRBJ2-7
v_gene: TRBV30
abundance: -
CDR3aa: CAWTLRGTTNYEQYF
CDR3nt: TGTGCCTGGACCTTGCGCGGGACAACCAACTACGAGCAGTACTTC

d_gene: -
j_gene: TRBJ1-3
v_gene: TRBV2
abundance: -
CDR3aa: CASSPTRGTPPGNTIYF
CDR3nt: TGTGCCAGCAGCCCAACCCGAGGGACCCCGCCTGGAAACACCATATATTTT

d_gene: -
j_gene: TRBJ2-1
v_gene: TRBV10-1
abundance: -
CDR3aa: CASSEVAGEQFF
CDR3nt: TGCGCCAGCAGTGAAGTGGCAGGGGAGCAGTTCTTC

d_gene: TRBD1
j_gene: TRBJ1-2
v_gene: TRBV5-1
abundance: medium-sized
CDR3aa: CASSDMGQNYGYTF
CDR3nt: TGCGCCAGCAGCGATATGGGACAGAACTATGGCTACACCTTC

d_gene: -
j_gene: TRBJ2-7
v_gene: TRBV11-2
abundance: once
CDR3aa: CASSLDPGDEQYF
CDR3nt: TGTGCCAGCAGCTTAGATCCGGGGGACGAGCAGTACTTC

d_gene: TRBD1
j_gene: TRBJ2-7
v_gene: TRBV27
abundance: -
CDR3aa: CASSWTGGGEQYF
CDR3nt: TGTGCCAGCAGTTGGACAGGTGGTGGCGAGCAGTACTTC

d_gene: TRBD1
j_gene: TRBJ1-3
v_gene: TRBV7-8
abundance: -
CDR3aa: CASSLGAGGSGNTIYF
CDR3nt: TGTGCCAGCAGCTTAGGAGCAGGGGGGTCTGGAAACACCATATATTTT

d_gene: -
j_gene: TRBJ2-1
v_gene: TRBV27
abundance: -
CDR3aa: CASSSPGLLNEQFF
CDR3nt: TGTGCCAGCAGTTCCCCGGGTCTCCTCAATGAGCAGTTCTTC

d_gene: -
j_gene: TRBJ1-2
v_gene: TRBV9
abundance: -
CDR3aa: CASSVEGRGANYGYTF
CDR3nt: TGTGCCAGCAGCGTAGAAGGTAGGGGCGCCAACTATGGCTACACCTTC

d_gene: TRBD1
j_gene: TRBJ1-2
v_gene: TRBV30
abundance: -
CDR3aa: CAWTGTGGAGGYTF
CDR3nt: TGTGCCTGGACCGGGACAGGGGGCGCCGGGGGCTACACCTTC

d_gene: -
j_gene: TRBJ1-1
v_gene: TRBV5-6
abundance: -
CDR3aa: CASSLAWGKGNTEAFF
CDR3nt: TGTGCCAGCAGCTTGGCTTGGGGGAAGGGGAACACTGAAGCTTTCTTT

d_gene: -
j_gene: TRBJ1-5
v_gene: TRBV27
abundance: once
CDR3aa: CASSLSRYSNQPQHF
CDR3nt: TGTGCCAGCAGTTTATCACGATATAGCAATCAGCCCCAGCATTTT

d_gene: TRBD1
j_gene: TRBJ2-1
v_gene: TRBV15
abundance: -
CDR3aa: CATSRVGQYNEQFF
CDR3nt: TGTGCCACCAGCAGAGTGGGACAGTACAATGAGCAGTTCTTC

d_gene: -
j_gene: TRBJ2-1
v_gene: TRBV6-6
abundance: -
CDR3aa: CASSYGDYNEQFF
CDR3nt: TGTGCCAGCAGTTACGGGGATTACAATGAGCAGTTCTTC